This T cell receptor beta chain is drawn from a study of cytomegalovirus exposure and HLA in healthy donors. Whole-study context: Among the 300 to 500 genotyped donors, less than 85% were placed in the Caucasian-associated ancestry cluster.

As regards this clone: Its target is not known.

Overall study results and limits: Confirmation was obtained in vitro that a few CMV-associated chains are specific for CMV antigens.

PCR involved 60 Vbeta and 13 Jbeta primers. Generated by immunoSEQ multiplex PCR, the TCRdb table keeps only in-frame clones and is missing some. The sample contains roughly 93,000 clones, about 81% of which appear only once. It was healthy bone marrow donors who served as donors. This CDR3 region has 15 residues. Trimming left V 2 bases short and J 2 bases short, with 12 bases between. Per germline, CDR1 SGHDT and CDR2 YYEEEE. This receptor was taken from a man aged 18 to 30 in good health and CMV-seropositive. J is TRBJ2-3 and V is TRBV5-6; D is possibly TRBD2 (5 bases). Sequencing used PBMCs. CDR3 nucleotides: TGTGCCAGCAGCTTCCGAGGGTCCTACACAGATACGCAGTATTTT. Translating gives CASSFRGSYTDTQYF. Supplemented by reference TRBV5-6 and TRBJ2-3, the full variable domain reads DAGVTQSPTHLIKTRGQQVTLRCSPKSGHDTVSWYQQALGQGPQFIFQYYEEEERQRGNFPDRFSGHQFPNYSSELNVNALLLGDSALYLCASSFRGSYTDTQYFGPGTRLTVL.